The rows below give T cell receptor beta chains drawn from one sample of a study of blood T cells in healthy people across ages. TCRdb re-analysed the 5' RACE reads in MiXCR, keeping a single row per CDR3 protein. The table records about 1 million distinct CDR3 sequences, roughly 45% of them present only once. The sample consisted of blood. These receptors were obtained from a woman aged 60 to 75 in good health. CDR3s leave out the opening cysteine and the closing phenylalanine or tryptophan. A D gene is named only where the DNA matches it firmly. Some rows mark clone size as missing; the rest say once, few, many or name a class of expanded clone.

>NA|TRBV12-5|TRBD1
ASARAGTVYNEQF
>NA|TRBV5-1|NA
ASGIGQTTSYEQY
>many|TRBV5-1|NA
ASRRGRSTDTQY
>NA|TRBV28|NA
ASSLGLSVNEQY
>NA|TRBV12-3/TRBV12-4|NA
ASTNRVNYGYT
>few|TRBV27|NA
ASSFLLTGADTQY
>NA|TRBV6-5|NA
ASSYSPGTRLAKNIQY
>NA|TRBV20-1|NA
SARDQTRYEQY
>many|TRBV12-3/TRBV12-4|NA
ASSLWAIGPTDTQY
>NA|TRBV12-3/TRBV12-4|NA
ASSFAGFEQY
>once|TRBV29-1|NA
SAVFFPAGAF
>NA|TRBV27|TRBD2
ASSLRGTSSHNEQF
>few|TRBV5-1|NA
ANSLGVGARYEQY
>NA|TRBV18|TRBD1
ASSLAPTGGEETQY
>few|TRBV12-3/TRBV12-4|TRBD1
ASSVTGTGYEQY
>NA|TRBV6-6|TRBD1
ASSYRDRGSSYNEQF
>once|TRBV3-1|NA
ASSLDGTRGVTQY
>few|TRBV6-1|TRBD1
ASSEAGTAKLYGYT
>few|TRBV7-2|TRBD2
ASSLSPLRREGPNEQF
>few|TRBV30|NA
AWSAGNEETQY
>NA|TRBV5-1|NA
ASSLQPGHPRETQY
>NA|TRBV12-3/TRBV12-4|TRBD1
ASSKTGANEKLF
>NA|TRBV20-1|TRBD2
SAIAGAGEQY
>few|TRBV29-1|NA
SVAKANNPYNEQF
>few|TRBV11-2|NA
ASSLDGDLGPYGYT
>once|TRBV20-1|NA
SADRTNTEAF
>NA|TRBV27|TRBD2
ASSPSSGSDDEQY
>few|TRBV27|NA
ASSSRDGAYNEQF
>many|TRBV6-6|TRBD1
ASSYRDSQETQY
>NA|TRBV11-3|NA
AGSSHLGANVLT
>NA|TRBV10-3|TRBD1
AIAGTVGEKLF
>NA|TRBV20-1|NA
SANSRDNSYEQY
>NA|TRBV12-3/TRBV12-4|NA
ASRQGLTLNNSPLH
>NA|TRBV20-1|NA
SARDSRRGRNEQY
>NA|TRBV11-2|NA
ASSFGSSPDTQY